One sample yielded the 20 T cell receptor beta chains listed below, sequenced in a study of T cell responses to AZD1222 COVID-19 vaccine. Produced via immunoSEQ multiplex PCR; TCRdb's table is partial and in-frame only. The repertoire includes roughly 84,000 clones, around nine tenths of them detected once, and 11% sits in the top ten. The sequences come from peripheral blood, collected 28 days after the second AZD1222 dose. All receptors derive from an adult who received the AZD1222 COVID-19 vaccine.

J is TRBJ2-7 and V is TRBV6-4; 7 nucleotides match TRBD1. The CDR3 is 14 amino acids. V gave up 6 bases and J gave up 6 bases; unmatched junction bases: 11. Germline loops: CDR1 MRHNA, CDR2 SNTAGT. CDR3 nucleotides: TGTGCCAGCAGAAACAGACAGGGTAGATCCGAGCAGTACTTC. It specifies CASRNRQGRSEQYF.

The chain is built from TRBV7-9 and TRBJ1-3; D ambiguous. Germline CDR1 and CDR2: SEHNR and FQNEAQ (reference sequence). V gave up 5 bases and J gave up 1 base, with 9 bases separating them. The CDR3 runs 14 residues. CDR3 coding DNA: TGTGCCAGCAGCCTGGACTCTTCTGGAAACACCATATATTTT. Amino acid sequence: CASSLDSSGNTIYF.

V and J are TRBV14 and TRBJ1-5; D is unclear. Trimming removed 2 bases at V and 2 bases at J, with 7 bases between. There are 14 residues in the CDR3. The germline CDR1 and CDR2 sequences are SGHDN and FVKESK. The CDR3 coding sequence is TGTGCCAGCAGCCAATCTGGGCGCAATCAGCCCCAGCATTTT. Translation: CASSQSGRNQPQHF.

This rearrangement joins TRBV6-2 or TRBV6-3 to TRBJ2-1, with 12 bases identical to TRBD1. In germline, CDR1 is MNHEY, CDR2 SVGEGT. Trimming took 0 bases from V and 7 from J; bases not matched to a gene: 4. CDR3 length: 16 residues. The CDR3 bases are TGTGCCAGCAGTTACTCCTGGGACAGGGGGCATAATGAGCAGTTCTTC. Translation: CASSYSWDRGHNEQFF.

DNA for the CDR3: TGTGCCAGCAGCTATCTGGGACTAGCCTCATATGAGCAGTTCTTC. This codes for CASSYLGLASYEQFF. The chain employs TRBV7-9 and TRBJ2-1; 9 bases map to TRBD2. Trimming at V came to 4 bases and at J to 8 bases, leaving 9 bases not matched to a gene. CDR1 is SEHNR and CDR2 is FQNEAQ in the germline V gene (reference sequence). The CDR3 is made up of 15 amino acids.

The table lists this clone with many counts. This CDR3 is CASSRGGRGTYEQYF. In DNA form, the CDR3 reads TGTGCCAGCAGCCGCGGGGGGAGGGGGACCTACGAGCAGTACTTC. The chain joins TRBV16 to TRBJ2-7; 8 bases fit TRBD2. The CDR3 has 15 amino acids. CDR1 KGHSY and CDR2 FQNENV come from the germline V gene. With 4 bases clipped from V and 2 bases from J, the junction kept 7 bases outside the gene matches.

Here the CDR3 DNA reads TGTGCCAGCAGCTTAGAGTGGTATGGCTACACCTTC. Protein product: CASSLEWYGYTF. The gene calls are TRBV7-2 and TRBJ1-2; the D is unclear. Germline loops: CDR1 SGHTA, CDR2 FQGNSA. The CDR3 has 12 amino acids. The ends were cut back, 1 base at V and 5 bases at J, with 5 bases in the middle.

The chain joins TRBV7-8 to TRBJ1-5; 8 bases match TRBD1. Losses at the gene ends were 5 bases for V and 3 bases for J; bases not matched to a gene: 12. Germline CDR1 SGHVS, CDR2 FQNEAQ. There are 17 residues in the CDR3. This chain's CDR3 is CASSQRQGNRVNQPQHF. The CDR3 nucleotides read TGTGCCAGCAGCCAAAGACAGGGGAATCGGGTCAATCAGCCCCAGCATTTT.

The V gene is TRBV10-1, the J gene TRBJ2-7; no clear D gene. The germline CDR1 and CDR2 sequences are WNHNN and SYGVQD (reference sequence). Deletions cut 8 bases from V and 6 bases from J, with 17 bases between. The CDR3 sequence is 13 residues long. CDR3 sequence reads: CASPRILRSEQYF. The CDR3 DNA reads TGCGCCAGCCCTCGGATCCTCAGGAGCGAGCAGTACTTC.

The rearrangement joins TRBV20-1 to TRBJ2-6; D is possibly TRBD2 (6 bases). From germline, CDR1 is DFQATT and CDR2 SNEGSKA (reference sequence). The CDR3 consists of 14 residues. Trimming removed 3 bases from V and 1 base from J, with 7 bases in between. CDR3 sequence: CSASAGSGANVLTF. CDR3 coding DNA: TGCAGTGCTAGTGCGGGATCTGGGGCCAACGTCCTGACTTTC.

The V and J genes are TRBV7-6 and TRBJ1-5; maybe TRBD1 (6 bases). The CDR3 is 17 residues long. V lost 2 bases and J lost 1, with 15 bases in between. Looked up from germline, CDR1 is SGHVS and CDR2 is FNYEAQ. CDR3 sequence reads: CASSLTGAGLSNQPQHF. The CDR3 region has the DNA TGTGCCAGCAGCTTAACGGGGGCGGGGCTGAGCAATCAGCCCCAGCATTTT.

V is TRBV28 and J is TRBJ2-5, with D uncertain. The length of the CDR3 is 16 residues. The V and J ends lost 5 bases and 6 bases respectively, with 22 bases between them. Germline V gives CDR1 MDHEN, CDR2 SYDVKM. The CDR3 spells CASSGQDAPYKKTQYF. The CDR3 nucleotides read TGTGCCAGCAGTGGGCAGGACGCCCCTTATAAGAAGACCCAGTACTTC.

The CDR3 nucleotides are TGCGCCAGCAGCTTGGAGGCTAGCGGGGGAGCCTACGAGCAGTACTTC. The encoded protein is CASSLEASGGAYEQYF. The genes are TRBV5-1 and TRBJ2-7, with 10 bases identical to TRBD2. Trimming cost V 0 bases and J 2 bases; bases outside gene matches: 5. The CDR3 extends over 16 amino acids. Germline V CDR1 and CDR2: SGHRS, YFSETQ.

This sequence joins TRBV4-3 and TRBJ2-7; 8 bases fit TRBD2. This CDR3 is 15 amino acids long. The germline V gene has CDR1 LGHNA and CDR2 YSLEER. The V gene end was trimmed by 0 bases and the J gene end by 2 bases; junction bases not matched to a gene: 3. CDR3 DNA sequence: TGCGCCAGCAGCCAAGATACTAGCGGAGCCTACGAGCAGTACTTC. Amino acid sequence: CASSQDTSGAYEQYF.

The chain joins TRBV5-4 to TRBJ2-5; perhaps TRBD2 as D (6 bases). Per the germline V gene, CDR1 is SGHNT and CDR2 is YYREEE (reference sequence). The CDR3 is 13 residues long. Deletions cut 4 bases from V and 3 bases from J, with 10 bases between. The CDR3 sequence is CASSGWGEETQYF. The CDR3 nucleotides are TGTGCCAGCAGCGGGTGGGGGGAAGAGACCCAGTACTTC. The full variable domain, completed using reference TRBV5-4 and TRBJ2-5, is ETGVTQSPTHLIKTRGQQVTLRCSSQSGHNTVSWYQQALGQGPQFIFQYYREEENGRGNFPPRFSGLQFPNYSSELNVNALELDDSALYLCASSGWGEETQYFGPGTRLLVL.

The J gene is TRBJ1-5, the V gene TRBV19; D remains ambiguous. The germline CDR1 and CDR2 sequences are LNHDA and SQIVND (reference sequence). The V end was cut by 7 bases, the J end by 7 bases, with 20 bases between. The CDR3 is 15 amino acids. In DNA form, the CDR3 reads TGTGCCAGTACCCGTGAGACGGGAAAAGGGCAGCCCCAGCATTTT. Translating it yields CASTRETGKGQPQHF.

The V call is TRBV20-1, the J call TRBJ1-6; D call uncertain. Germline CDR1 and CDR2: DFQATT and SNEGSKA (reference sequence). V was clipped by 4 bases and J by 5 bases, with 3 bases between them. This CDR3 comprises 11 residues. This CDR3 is CSATDNSPLHF. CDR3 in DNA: TGCAGTGCTACGGATAATTCACCCCTCCACTTT.

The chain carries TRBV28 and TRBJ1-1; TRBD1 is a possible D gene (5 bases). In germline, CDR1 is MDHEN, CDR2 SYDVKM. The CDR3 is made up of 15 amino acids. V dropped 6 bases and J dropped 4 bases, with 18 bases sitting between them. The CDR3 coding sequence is TGTGCCAGCAGACCCGGGACCCAAGAGAGCACTGAAGCTTTCTTT. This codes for CASRPGTQESTEAFF.

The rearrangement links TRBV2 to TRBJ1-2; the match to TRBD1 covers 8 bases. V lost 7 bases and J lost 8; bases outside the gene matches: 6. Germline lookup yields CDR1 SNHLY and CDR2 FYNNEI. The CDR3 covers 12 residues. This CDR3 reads CASNQDRGGYTF. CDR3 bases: TGTGCCAGCAACCAAGACAGGGGCGGCTACACCTTC.

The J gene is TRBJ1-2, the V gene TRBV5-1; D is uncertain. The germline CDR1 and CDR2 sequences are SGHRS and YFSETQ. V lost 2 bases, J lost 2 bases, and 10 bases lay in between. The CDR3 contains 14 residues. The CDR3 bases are TGCGCCAGCAGCTTTGGTTGGGGAAACTATGGCTACACCTTC. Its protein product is CASSFGWGNYGYTF.